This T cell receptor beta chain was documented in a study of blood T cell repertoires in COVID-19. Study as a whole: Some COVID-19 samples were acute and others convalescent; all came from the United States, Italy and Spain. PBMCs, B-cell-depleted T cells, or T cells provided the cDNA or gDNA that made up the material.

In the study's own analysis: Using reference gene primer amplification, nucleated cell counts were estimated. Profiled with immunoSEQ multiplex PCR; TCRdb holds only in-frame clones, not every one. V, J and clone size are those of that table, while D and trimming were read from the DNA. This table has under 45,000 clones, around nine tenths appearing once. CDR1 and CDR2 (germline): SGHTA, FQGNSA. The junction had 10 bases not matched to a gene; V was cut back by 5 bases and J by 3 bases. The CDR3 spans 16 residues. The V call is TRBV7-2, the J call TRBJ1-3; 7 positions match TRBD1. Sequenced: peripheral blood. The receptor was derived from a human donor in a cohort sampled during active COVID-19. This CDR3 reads CASSPRTGRYGNTIYF. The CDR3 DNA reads TGTGCCAGCAGCCCGCGGACAGGTCGATATGGAAACACCATATATTTT. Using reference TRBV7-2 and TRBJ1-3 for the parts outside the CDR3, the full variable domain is GAGVSQSPSNKVTEKGKDVELRCDPISGHTALYWYRQSLGQGLEFLIYFQGNSAPDKSGLPSDRFSAERTGGSVSTLTIQRTQQEDSAVYLCASSPRTGRYGNTIYFGEGSWLTVV.